The sequence of this T cell receptor beta chain was determined in a study of T-cell reconstitution after alpha-beta-depleted transplantation in children. The TCRbeta library incorporated unique molecular identifiers. TCRdb reprocessed the PCR reads via MiXCR and lists one record per CDR3 protein. Among a few hundred thousand distinct CDR3 sequences listed, 11% were seen once. Germline lookup yields CDR1 SSHAT and CDR2 FNYEAQ (reference sequence). The CDR3 covers 14 residues. This clonotype came up a few times. A read error may produce the germline difference seen at one junction end. The origin of this receptor is a human donor who donated a stem cell graft to a child with acute myeloid leukemia. The chain links TRBV7-7 to TRBJ1-2, with D uncertain. The sequencing used PBMCs from the stem cell graft donor, collected from the stem cell graft. The CDR3 region is CASSQQLINYGYTF. The CDR3 DNA sequence: TGTGCTAGCAGCCAACAGCTAATTAACTATGGCTACACCTTC.